A single sample is the source of the 20 T cell receptor beta chains below, sequenced in a study of OX40 agonist ivuxolimab in advanced cancers. Using immunoSEQ multiplex PCR, the repertoire was profiled, and TCRdb retains in-frame clones only, with some absent. The sample contains approximately 35,000 clones, roughly nine tenths of which appear only once. The sequencing here drew on CD4+ or CD8+ T cells sorted from blood, taken in a trial of the OX40 agonist ivuxolimab. The receptors here all came from an adult with an advanced solid tumor such as melanoma, head and neck, liver or kidney cancer.

J is TRBJ2-3 and V is TRBV7-9; possibly TRBD2 for D (5 bases). The CDR3 length is 17 residues. Germline V gene lookup returns CDR1 SEHNR and CDR2 FQNEAQ (reference sequence). The ends were cut back, 2 bases at V and 1 base at J, with 16 bases in the middle. CDR3 in amino acids: CASSLRQLGLRTDTQYF. In DNA, the CDR3 is TGTGCCAGCAGCTTACGCCAACTAGGATTGCGCACAGATACGCAGTATTTT.

The chain recombines TRBV28 with TRBJ2-3, with 16 positions matching TRBD2. V was pared by 2 bases and J by 9 bases, with 8 bases of the junction left unmatched. Germline-derived CDR1 and CDR2 are MDHEN and SYDVKM. The CDR3 sequence is 17 residues long. The CDR3 region is CASSLKGLAGGPRTQYF. The CDR3 bases are TGTGCCAGCAGTTTAAAGGGACTAGCGGGGGGGCCACGCACGCAGTATTTT.

V and J are TRBV6-6 and TRBJ2-1, with 11 bases aligning to TRBD2. In germline, CDR1 is MNHNY, CDR2 SVGAGI (reference sequence). The CDR3 has 16 amino acids. V trimming: 4 bases; J trimming: 9 bases; junction bases outside the gene matches: 11. The CDR3 sequence is CASSSDSGGDLVEQFF. CDR3 DNA: TGTGCCAGCAGTTCCGATAGCGGGGGGGACCTTGTTGAGCAGTTCTTC.

The chain couples TRBV6-6 to TRBJ1-2; TRBD1 matches 8 bases. The V and J ends lost 7 bases and 7 bases, in that order; junction bases with no gene match: 14. Germline assignment: CDR1 MNHNY and CDR2 SVGAGI (reference sequence). The CDR3 runs 15 residues. The CDR3 is CASIKSGQGAGGYTF. In nucleotides, the CDR3 is TGTGCCAGCATCAAAAGTGGTCAGGGGGCTGGTGGCTACACCTTC.

The chain joins TRBV10-3 to TRBJ2-1; 12 bases map to TRBD2. Per the germline V gene, CDR1 is ENHRY and CDR2 is SYGVKD. The CDR3 runs 15 residues. V was pared by 4 bases and J by 5 bases, with 3 bases of the junction left unmatched. The CDR3 here is CAISGTSGVDNEQFF. The DNA of the CDR3 is TGTGCCATCAGTGGGACTAGCGGGGTCGACAATGAGCAGTTCTTC.

This clone was seen a few times. This chain joins TRBV9 and TRBJ2-1; 9 positions agree with TRBD2. V gave up 0 bases and J gave up 6 bases; unmatched junction bases: 7. This CDR3 is built from 16 residues. Germline V CDR1 and CDR2: SGDLS, YYNGEE. The CDR3 DNA reads as TGTGCCAGCAGCGTAGAGGGGGGACTAGCCGGCAATGAGCAGTTCTTC. Translating gives CASSVEGGLAGNEQFF. Using reference TRBV9 and TRBJ2-1 for the parts outside the CDR3, the full variable domain is DSGVTQTPKHLITATGQRVTLRCSPRSGDLSVYWYQQSLDQGLQFLIQYYNGEERAKGNILERFSAQQFPDLHSELNLSSLELGDSALYFCASSVEGGLAGNEQFFGPGTRLTVL.

V gene TRBV6-5 combines with J gene TRBJ1-2; TRBD1 aligns across 10 bases. The CDR3 consists of 14 residues. After removal of 6 bases from V and 5 bases from J, the junction contained 6 bases not matched to a gene. Germline CDR1 reads MNHEY; CDR2 reads SVGAGI. The CDR3: CASRGTGVLYGYTF. DNA for the CDR3: TGTGCCAGCAGGGGGACAGGGGTTCTGTATGGCTACACCTTC.

Only one count was recorded for this clone. The gene calls are TRBV7-9 and TRBJ1-1, with TRBD1 matching 9 bases. J lost 4 bases, V lost 3 bases, and 3 bases had no gene match. This CDR3 has 14 amino acids. Germline V CDR1 and CDR2: SEHNR, FQNEAQ (reference sequence). The CDR3 loop reads CASSFSTGGTEAFF. In nucleotides, the CDR3 is TGTGCCAGCAGCTTTTCGACAGGGGGCACTGAAGCTTTCTTT.

The J gene is TRBJ2-6, the V gene TRBV25-1; D is perhaps TRBD1 or TRBD2 (5 bases each). Deletions cut 2 bases from V and 4 bases from J, with 9 bases between. The CDR3 loop spans 15 amino acids. Germline CDR1 is MGHDK and CDR2 is SYGVNS. The CDR3 DNA sequence: TGTGCCAGCAGTGAACCCGGGACCGGGGCCAACGTCCTGACTTTC. Its translation: CASSEPGTGANVLTF.

The chain joins TRBV5-1 to TRBJ2-2; maybe TRBD2 (6 bases). The CDR3 is 14 amino acids. CDR1 is SGHRS, CDR2 YFSETQ, per germline. Deletions cut 2 bases from V and 5 bases from J, with 10 bases between. The CDR3 is CASSFEGTTGELFF. In nucleotides, the CDR3 is TGCGCCAGCAGCTTTGAGGGGACTACCGGGGAGCTGTTTTTT.

The rearrangement joins TRBV5-1 to TRBJ1-4, with 12 bases that match TRBD1. Trimming at V came to 0 bases and at J to 5 bases, leaving 5 bases not matched to a gene. This CDR3 has 17 amino acids. In germline, CDR1 is SGHRS, CDR2 YFSETQ. The CDR3 sequence: CASSLAGTGGSNEKLFF. CDR3 nucleotides: TGCGCCAGCAGCTTGGCCGGGACAGGGGGCTCAAATGAAAAACTGTTTTTT.

V and J are TRBV7-2 and TRBJ2-1; D perhaps matches TRBD1 (5 bases). V was cut by 5 bases and J by 9 bases, with 20 bases left in between. CDR1 is SGHTA and CDR2 is FQGNSA in the germline V gene. The CDR3 sequence is 15 residues long. CDR3 bases: TGTGCCAGCAGCCCATTCGGGCAGGGTAAGGGTGAGCAGTTCTTC. It encodes CASSPFGQGKGEQFF.

This clone was detected only once. The rearrangement links TRBV2 to TRBJ2-7; D uncertain. Trimming left V 4 bases short and J 0 bases short, with 13 bases between. The germline CDR1 and CDR2 sequences are SNHLY and FYNNEI. The CDR3 consists of 15 residues. CDR3 nucleotides: TGTGCCAGCAGTGGAATTCGGCCCGACTCCTACGAGCAGTACTTC. Translation gives CASSGIRPDSYEQYF.

The V call is TRBV18, the J call TRBJ1-5; 7 bases are a match to TRBD1. The CDR3 totals 15 residues. Trimming at V came to 0 bases and at J to 3 bases, leaving 2 bases not matched to a gene. The germline gives CDR1 KGHSH, CDR2 LQKENI. The CDR3 DNA sequence: TGTGCCAGCTCACCACCAGGGGGCCTCAATCAGCCCCAGCATTTT. The encoded protein is CASSPPGGLNQPQHF. Full variable domain (outside the CDR3, taken from reference TRBV18 and TRBJ1-5): NAGVMQNPRHLVRRRGQEARLRCSPMKGHSHVYWYRQLPEEGLKFMVYLQKENIIDESGMPKERFSAEFPKEGPSILRIQQVVRGDSAAYFCASSPPGGLNQPQHFGDGTRLSIL.

The chain combines TRBV4-1 with TRBJ2-7; 8 bases align to TRBD1. CDR3 length: 15 residues. V trimming: 0 bases; J trimming: 3 bases; junction bases outside the gene matches: 4. The germline V gene has CDR1 MGHRA and CDR2 YSYEKL. CDR3 in amino acids: CASSQERTGNYEQYF. DNA for the CDR3: TGCGCCAGCAGCCAAGAACGGACAGGGAACTACGAGCAGTACTTC.

The CDR3 spells CAWGRIHGETQYF. The CDR3 nucleotides are TGTGCCTGGGGACGGATACACGGGGAGACCCAGTACTTC. The chain is built from TRBV30 and TRBJ2-5, with D unclear. The V end lost 5 bases, the J end lost 5 bases, and 15 bases lay between the germline ends. CDR3 length equals 13 residues. CDR1 is GTSNPN, CDR2 SVGIG, per germline (reference sequence).

This chain joins TRBV7-2 and TRBJ2-5; TRBD2 might be the D (5 bases). The germline V gene has CDR1 SGHTA and CDR2 FQGNSA. This CDR3 comprises 15 residues. Trimming cost V 1 base and J 2 bases, with 11 bases left between them. CDR3 protein: CASSLVGRTQETQYF. The CDR3 bases are TGTGCCAGCAGCTTAGTAGGAAGGACTCAAGAGACCCAGTACTTC.

This clone showed up just once. V usage is TRBV21-1 and J usage is TRBJ2-7. TRBV21-1 is termed a pseudogene. This CDR3 contains 14 residues. CDR3 nucleotides: TGTGCCAGCAGCGAAGCGCGACGGTCCTACGAGCAGTACTTC. Translating gives CASSEARRSYEQYF.

The chain combines TRBV13 with TRBJ2-1; TRBD1 is a possible D gene (5 bases). V lost 4 bases, J lost 0 bases, and 13 bases lay in between. The CDR3 totals 16 residues. Germline CDR1 PRHDT, CDR2 FYEKMQ (reference sequence). For the CDR3, the DNA is TGTGCCAGCAGCTACGGACAATCGAGCTCCTACAATGAGCAGTTCTTC. The encoded protein is CASSYGQSSSYNEQFF.

This clone was seen a handful of times. The rearrangement joins TRBV18 to TRBJ1-1; the D is unclear. Deletions cut 6 bases from V and 1 base from J, with 9 bases between. The CDR3 totals 13 residues. Germline V gene sequence: CDR1 KGHSH, CDR2 LQKENI. The DNA of the CDR3 is TGTGCCAGCTCCGGGTCTGAGAACACTGAAGCTTTCTTT. Amino acid sequence: CASSGSENTEAFF.